This T cell receptor (beta chain) stems from a study of regulatory T cells in long-lasting Graves disease. As for the study in general: More than 5 years of antithyroid drugs with positive TSH receptor antibodies defined persistent Graves' disease.

The time point here: persistent/refractory GD, antithyroid drugs over 5 years with positive TRAb. Extracted RNA from PBMCs served as the source of the TCR library. The diagnosis of Graves' disease used American Thyroid Association guidelines. In Xi'an, China, an endocrinology department was the source of patients. The CDR3 contains 15 residues. V gave up 5 bases and J gave up 1 base; unmatched junction bases: 6. Germline V gene lookup returns CDR1 MNHNS and CDR2 SASEGT. This clonotype was counted at least ten times. Through Arm-PCR of CDR3 regions and iRepertoire HTBI primers, TCR beta libraries were built. Per the original methods: Samples revealed approximately 60 TRBV and 15 or so TRBJ segments. TCRdb passed the multiplex PCR reads through MiXCR, listing each CDR3 protein once. TCRdb, not the original authors, processed these V and J calls. The sample lists hundreds of thousands of distinct CDR3 sequences, less than 25% occurring once.

The V call is TRBV6-1, the J call TRBJ1-2, with 8 nucleotides matching TRBD1. Sequenced material: peripheral blood mononuclear cells (PBMCs), taken when the disease was refractory, from a patient treated with antithyroid drugs. The source of this sequence is a female donor with Graves disease. CDR3: CASSKGQGGNYGYTF. Written as DNA, the CDR3 is TGTGCCAGCAGTAAAGGACAGGGTGGTAACTATGGCTACACCTTC.